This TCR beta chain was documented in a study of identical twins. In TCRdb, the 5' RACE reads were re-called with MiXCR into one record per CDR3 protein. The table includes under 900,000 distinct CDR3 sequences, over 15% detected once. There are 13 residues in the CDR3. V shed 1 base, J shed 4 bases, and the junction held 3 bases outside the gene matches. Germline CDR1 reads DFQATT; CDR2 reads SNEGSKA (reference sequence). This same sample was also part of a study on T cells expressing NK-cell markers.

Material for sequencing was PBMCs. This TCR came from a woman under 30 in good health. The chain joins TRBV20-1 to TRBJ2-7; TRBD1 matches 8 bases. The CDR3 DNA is TGCAGTGCTAGAGGCAGGGGGCGTTACGAGCAGTACTTC. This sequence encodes CSARGRGRYEQYF.